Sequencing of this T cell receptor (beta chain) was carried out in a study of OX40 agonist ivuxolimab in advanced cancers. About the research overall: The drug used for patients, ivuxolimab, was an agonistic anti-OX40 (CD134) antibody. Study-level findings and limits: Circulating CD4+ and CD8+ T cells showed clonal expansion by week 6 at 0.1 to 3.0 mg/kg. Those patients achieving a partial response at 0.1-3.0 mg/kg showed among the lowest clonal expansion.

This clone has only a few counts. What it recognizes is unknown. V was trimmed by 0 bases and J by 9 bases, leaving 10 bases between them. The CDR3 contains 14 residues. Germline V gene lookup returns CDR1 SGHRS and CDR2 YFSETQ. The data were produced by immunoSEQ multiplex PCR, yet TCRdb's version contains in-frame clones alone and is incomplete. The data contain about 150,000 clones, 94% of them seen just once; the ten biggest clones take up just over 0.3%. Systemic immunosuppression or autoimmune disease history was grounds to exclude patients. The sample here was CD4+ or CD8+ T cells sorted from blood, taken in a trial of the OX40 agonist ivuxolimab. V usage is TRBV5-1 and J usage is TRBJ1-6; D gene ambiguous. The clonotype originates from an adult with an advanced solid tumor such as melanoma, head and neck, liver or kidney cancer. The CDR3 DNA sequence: TGCGCCAGCAGCTTGGCAGGTGCTGGTTCACCCCTCCACTTT. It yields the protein CASSLAGAGSPLHF. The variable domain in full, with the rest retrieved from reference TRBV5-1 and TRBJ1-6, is KAGVTQTPRYLIKTRGQQVTLSCSPISGHRSVSWYQQTPGQGLQFLFEYFSETQRNKGNFPGRFSGRQFSNSRSEMNVSTLELGDSALYLCASSLAGAGSPLHFGNGTRLTVT.